The 30 T cell receptor beta chains below come from one sample, sequenced in a study of T cells in Graves' hyperthyroidism and ophthalmopathy. Amplification of TCR beta CDR3 regions used RNA as the template. Carried out on the TCR CDR3, a first-round RT-PCR used the HTBI primer set. TCRdb passed the multiplex PCR reads through MiXCR, listing each CDR3 protein once. The sample has around 500,000 distinct CDR3 sequences; roughly 16% are singletons. The sequenced material came from blood. All receptors come from a woman aged 30 to 39 with Graves' ophthalmopathy.

The chain links TRBV6-2 or TRBV6-3 to TRBJ2-1; 10 positions match TRBD2. Germline values: CDR1 MNHEY, CDR2 SVGEGT. Trimming at V came to 2 bases and at J to 6 bases, leaving 7 bases not matched to a gene. The CDR3 has 16 residues. The CDR3 bases are TGTGCCAGCAGTTACATCCGGGCTAGCGGGAGCAATGAGCAGTTCTTC. Residues: CASSYIRASGSNEQFF.

Many counts were recorded for this clonotype. The J gene is TRBJ2-5, the V gene TRBV18; 10 bases map to TRBD1. Germline V gene lookup returns CDR1 KGHSH and CDR2 LQKENI. V was clipped by 6 bases and J by 4 bases; unmatched bases: 5. The CDR3 contains 14 residues. In nucleotides, the CDR3 is TGTGCCAGCTCGTCGACAGGGGGCAGAGAGACCCAGTACTTC. Translating gives CASSSTGGRETQYF.

This clonotype has ten or more counts. The genes are TRBV6-2 or TRBV6-3 and TRBJ2-1, with TRBD2 matching 7 bases. The CDR3 extends over 14 amino acids. Trimming removed 7 bases from V and 6 bases from J; junction bases left unmatched: 9. Germline CDR1 reads MNHEY; CDR2 reads SVGEGT. CDR3 in amino acids: CASTRLAPSNEQFF. CDR3 in DNA: TGTGCCAGCACTAGACTAGCTCCGTCCAATGAGCAGTTCTTC.

V gene TRBV5-4 combines with J gene TRBJ2-3; 10 positions agree with TRBD2. Germline V gene lookup returns CDR1 SGHNT and CDR2 YYREEE (reference sequence). This CDR3 has 19 residues. Trimming cost V 0 bases and J 6 bases; bases outside gene matches: 16. This chain's CDR3 is CASSLEAGTSAAPIDTQYF. Here the CDR3 DNA reads TGTGCCAGCAGCTTGGAAGCCGGGACTAGCGCCGCACCCATCGATACGCAGTATTTT.

This clonotype occurred a few times. The chain couples TRBV5-1 to TRBJ2-1, with D possibly being TRBD1 or TRBD2 (5 bases each). Trimming shortened V by 0 bases and J by 7 bases, and 11 bases separated the two germline ends. CDR3 length: 14 residues. Germline V gives CDR1 SGHRS, CDR2 YFSETQ. The CDR3 loop reads CASSLGLEGNEQFF. Written as DNA, the CDR3 is TGCGCCAGCAGCTTGGGACTCGAGGGGAATGAGCAGTTCTTC.

This clonotype was detected many times. V is TRBV30 and J is TRBJ2-3, with TRBD2 matching over 9 bases. With 1 base clipped from V and 1 base from J, the junction kept 9 bases outside the gene matches. The CDR3 runs to 17 residues. The V gene's germline CDR1 is GTSNPN and CDR2 SVGIG (reference sequence). CDR3 nucleotide sequence: TGTGCCTGGAGTGGTTTACGGCGCGGGAGGGGCACAGATACGCAGTATTTT. Its protein is CAWSGLRRGRGTDTQYF.

The sample holds a few counts of this clonotype. The chain uses TRBV9 and TRBJ2-3; the D gene is possibly TRBD2 (6 bases). The germline V and J ends were trimmed by 3 bases and 4 bases, with 18 bases remaining between them. The CDR3 spans 16 residues. Germline CDR1 and CDR2: SGDLS and YYNGEE. The CDR3 protein is CASSGGSWGGADTQYF. CDR3 coding DNA: TGTGCCAGCAGCGGGGGGTCATGGGGAGGTGCAGATACGCAGTATTTT.

This clonotype was seen more than once but under ten times. V is TRBV10-2 and J is TRBJ2-1; 10 positions agree with TRBD1. This CDR3 is 15 amino acids long. CDR1 is WSHSY, CDR2 SAAADI, per germline. With V trimmed by 2 bases and J by 6 bases, 4 bases remained unmatched. In nucleotides, the CDR3 is TGCGCCAGCAGTGAGGGGACAGGGGAGGGCAATGAGCAGTTCTTC. Amino acid sequence: CASSEGTGEGNEQFF.

This chain uses TRBV19 with TRBJ2-5, with D hard to call. Trimming pared 1 base from V and 5 bases from J, leaving 8 bases between. CDR3 length: 13 amino acids. Per the germline V gene, CDR1 is LNHDA and CDR2 is SQIVND (reference sequence). The chain's CDR3 is CASSIAVRETQYF. In nucleotides, the CDR3 is TGTGCCAGTAGTATAGCCGTAAGGGAGACCCAGTACTTC.

This clonotype was seen ten or more times. The rearrangement uses TRBV28 and TRBJ2-7; D could derive from TRBD1 or TRBD2 (5 bases each). In germline, CDR1 is MDHEN, CDR2 SYDVKM. V dropped 5 bases and J dropped 1 base, with 15 bases sitting between them. The CDR3 is 15 residues long. CDR3 in DNA: TGTGCCAGCAGTGCACCTAGGGACGGATCCTACGAGCAGTACTTC. Its protein product is CASSAPRDGSYEQYF. Together with reference TRBV28 and TRBJ2-7, the CDR3 gives the full variable domain: DVKVTQSSRYLVKRTGEKVFLECVQDMDHENMFWYRQDPGLGLRLIYFSYDVKMKEKGDIPEGYSVSREKKERFSLILESASTNQTSMYLCASSAPRDGSYEQYFGPGTRLTVT.

This clonotype was picked up a small number of times. The rearrangement links TRBV24-1 to TRBJ2-1; 8 bases map to TRBD2. Germline lookup yields CDR1 KGHDR and CDR2 SFDVKD. V shed 4 bases, J shed 1 base, and the junction held 8 bases outside the gene matches. There are 17 residues in the CDR3. Here the CDR3 reads CATSDPDSGKSYNEQFF. The DNA for the CDR3 is TGTGCCACCAGTGACCCTGATAGCGGGAAGTCCTACAATGAGCAGTTCTTC.

This clonotype was seen many times. The chain couples TRBV30 to TRBJ2-5; D is ambiguous. V gave up 2 bases and J gave up 5 bases, with 12 bases separating them. This CDR3 has 13 residues. CDR1 is GTSNPN, CDR2 SVGIG, per germline (reference sequence). The CDR3 sequence is CAWSHGGRETQYF. Written as DNA, the CDR3 is TGTGCCTGGAGTCATGGCGGTCGGGAGACCCAGTACTTC.

In this sample, this clonotype turned up a few times. This chain links TRBV20-1 with TRBJ1-5; D not certain. Deletions cut 0 bases from V and 2 bases from J, with 11 bases between. CDR3 length equals 15 residues. Germline V gives CDR1 DFQATT, CDR2 SNEGSKA (reference sequence). CDR3 in amino acids: CSAREADAGNQPQHF. The CDR3 bases are TGCAGTGCTAGAGAGGCGGACGCGGGCAATCAGCCCCAGCATTTT.

The V gene is TRBV12-3 or TRBV12-4, the J gene TRBJ2-2; tentatively, D is TRBD1 (6 bases). Trimming stripped 8 bases from V and 6 bases from J, with 10 bases between. The CDR3 has 12 residues. The CDR3 protein is CASRDMAGELFF. The CDR3 nucleotides are TGTGCCAGCCGGGACATGGCCGGGGAGCTGTTTTTT.

This clonotype was detected a few times. The chain has TRBV5-4 and TRBJ2-7; a weak D match, TRBD1 (6 bases). CDR1 is SGHNT and CDR2 is YYREEE in the germline V gene (reference sequence). CDR3 length equals 15 residues. V was trimmed by 4 bases and J by 3 bases, leaving 17 bases between them. CDR3 loop: CASSPYGTIVYEQYF. CDR3 bases: TGTGCCAGCAGCCCGTACGGGACAATTGTCTACGAGCAGTACTTC.

This clonotype was counted at least ten times. The chain joins TRBV7-2 to TRBJ2-5; maybe TRBD2 (6 bases). From germline, CDR1 is SGHTA and CDR2 FQGNSA. This CDR3 contains 17 residues. The V gene lost 0 bases and the J gene lost 5 bases, with 19 bases spanning the gap. CDR3 residues: CASSLAQTRGTRETQYF. CDR3 nucleotide sequence: TGTGCCAGCAGCTTAGCCCAAACCCGCGGGACGCGGGAGACCCAGTACTTC.

About this clonotype: The CDR3 carries no conserved terminal phenylalanine or tryptophan, so it likely arises from a read error. The chain has TRBV30 and TRBJ2-1; 11 bases are a match to TRBD2. The CDR3 has 18 residues. With 2 bases clipped from V and 0 bases from J, the junction kept 9 bases outside the gene matches. Germline lookup yields CDR1 GTSNPN and CDR2 SVGIG (reference sequence). This chain's CDR3 is CAWSTWLAGGTSYNEQFL. The DNA of the CDR3 is TGTGCCTGGAGTACTTGGCTAGCGGGAGGAACCTCCTACAATGAGCAGTTCCTC.

In this sample, this clonotype turned up a few times. This chain connects TRBV7-7 to TRBJ2-5; tentative D call: TRBD1 (7 bases). Germline values: CDR1 SSHAT, CDR2 FNYEAQ (reference sequence). The V end was cut by 2 bases, the J end by 4 bases, with 11 bases between. CDR3 length: 14 residues. The CDR3 protein is CASSLTRGVETQYF. As DNA, the CDR3 is TGTGCCAGCAGCTTAACCAGGGGGGTAGAGACCCAGTACTTC. The full variable domain, with the rest looked up from reference TRBV7-7 and TRBJ2-5, is GAGVSQSPRYKVTKRGQDVTLRCDPISSHATLYWYQQALGQGPEFLTYFNYEAQPDKSGLPSDRFSAERPEGSISTLTIQRTEQRDSAMYRCASSLTRGVETQYFGPGTRLLVL.

This clonotype was detected ten times or more. The chain uses TRBV6-6 and TRBJ1-5, with D possibly matching TRBD1 (5 bases). From germline, CDR1 is MNHNY and CDR2 SVGAGI (reference sequence). Trimming stripped 2 bases from V and 4 bases from J, with 9 bases between. The CDR3 is 14 amino acids. CDR3 bases: TGTGCCAGCAGTTACAAACAGGCAAATCAGCCCCAGCATTTT. Translation: CASSYKQANQPQHF.

This clonotype turned up a few times. The chain couples TRBV7-9 to TRBJ1-1; D perhaps matches TRBD1 (6 bases). The V end lost 5 bases, the J end lost 1 base, and 11 bases lay between the germline ends. Germline loops: CDR1 SEHNR, CDR2 FQNEAQ (reference sequence). The CDR3 runs 14 residues. The CDR3 sequence: CASSNGQTNTEAFF. For the CDR3, the DNA is TGTGCCAGCAGCAATGGACAGACGAACACTGAAGCTTTCTTT.

The rearrangement links TRBV20-1 to TRBJ2-7; D gene unclear. The V gene's germline CDR1 is DFQATT and CDR2 SNEGSKA (reference sequence). Between the trimmed V and J ends, which lost 2 bases and 5 bases, there was a span of 13 bases. The CDR3 sequence is 13 residues long. The CDR3 DNA sequence: TGCAGTGCTAGAATAGGGTTAAGGGACGAGCAGTACTTC. It is translated as CSARIGLRDEQYF.

The chain recombines TRBV15 with TRBJ2-1, with TRBD1 matching over 11 bases. Germline V gives CDR1 LNHNV, CDR2 YYDKDF (reference sequence). This CDR3 has 15 residues. Germline trimming cut 3 bases from V and 8 bases from J; bases unmatched to any gene: 6. CDR3 residues: CATSSRDRGGDEQFF. The CDR3 bases are TGTGCCACCAGCAGCCGGGACAGGGGGGGGGATGAGCAGTTCTTC.

This clonotype was seen ten or more times. This CDR3 reads CASSLIGLASEQYF. For the CDR3, the DNA is TGTGCCAGCAGTTTAATCGGACTAGCATCCGAGCAGTACTTC. The V call is TRBV12-3 or TRBV12-4, the J call TRBJ2-7; 8 bases align to TRBD2. The CDR3 covers 14 residues. After removal of 2 bases from V and 6 bases from J, the junction contained 6 bases not matched to a gene.

This clonotype was detected only a few times. This rearrangement joins TRBV9 to TRBJ1-4; D gene unclear. The V end lost 0 bases, the J end lost 7 bases, and 13 bases lay between the germline ends. This CDR3 is 15 amino acids long. Per the germline V gene, CDR1 is SGDLS and CDR2 is YYNGEE. The CDR3 protein is CASSVDGSRAEKLFF. The CDR3 DNA reads as TGTGCCAGCAGCGTAGATGGCAGTCGTGCTGAAAAACTGTTTTTT.

This clonotype was found many times. CDR3 nucleotides: TGTGCCAGCAGTTACGATCCGGGACAGGGATGGGACAATCAGCCCCAGCATTTT. It yields the protein CASSYDPGQGWDNQPQHF. The chain couples TRBV6-2 or TRBV6-3 to TRBJ1-5; 9 nucleotides agree with TRBD1. Unmatched junction bases numbered 11, after V lost 2 bases and J lost 3 bases. This CDR3 comprises 18 residues. Germline CDR1 reads MNHEY; CDR2 reads SVGEGT.

In the case of this clonotype: With a much larger clone just one base away, this may be a read error. The chain couples TRBV6-2 or TRBV6-3 to TRBJ2-7; a possible D gene is TRBD2 (5 bases). V was pared by 9 bases and J by 5 bases, with 11 bases between. In germline, CDR1 is MNHEY, CDR2 SVGEGT. CDR3 length: 11 residues. In DNA, the CDR3 is TGTGCCAGGGGAGAGGGTAACGAGCAGTACTTC. This translates into CARGEGNEQYF.

The chain has TRBV27 and TRBJ2-6; D not certain. V was trimmed by 4 bases and J by 0 bases, leaving 16 bases between them. Germline CDR1 MNHEY, CDR2 SMNVEV (reference sequence). This CDR3 has 18 amino acids. CDR3 bases: TGTGCCAGCAGTTGGGGTCAGATTTCACCCTCTGGGGCCAACGTCCTGACTTTC. Protein: CASSWGQISPSGANVLTF.

The rearrangement links TRBV6-2 or TRBV6-3 to TRBJ2-5; the D gene is possibly TRBD2 (6 bases). V was shortened by 0 bases and J by 5 bases, with 13 bases between the two germline ends. Germline CDR1 MNHEY, CDR2 SVGEGT. The CDR3 contains 15 residues. The CDR3 loop is CASSYSSGSGETQYF. CDR3 in DNA: TGTGCCAGCAGTTACTCGTCCGGGAGCGGGGAGACCCAGTACTTC.

The V gene is TRBV6-1, the J gene TRBJ1-4; 10 bases line up with TRBD1. With V trimmed by 5 bases and J by 0 bases, 6 bases remained unmatched. The V gene's germline CDR1 is MNHNS and CDR2 SASEGT. This CDR3 has 17 residues. The CDR3 region is CASSKKGQGATNEKLFF. The CDR3 DNA sequence: TGTGCCAGCAGTAAAAAAGGACAGGGGGCAACTAATGAAAAACTGTTTTTT.

This clonotype was counted ten times or more. The rearrangement links TRBV28 to TRBJ1-4; D is ambiguous. Germline assignment: CDR1 MDHEN and CDR2 SYDVKM. This CDR3 region has 15 residues. The V and J ends lost 3 bases and 7 bases respectively, with 15 bases between them. The CDR3 bases are TGTGCCAGCAGTTTGCCGGCGGCCTGGGGTGAAAAACTGTTTTTT. This sequence encodes CASSLPAAWGEKLFF.